These 3 T cell receptor beta chains came from one sample sequenced in a study of regulatory T cells in long-lasting Graves disease. Time point in this sample: persistent/refractory GD, antithyroid drugs over 5 years with positive TRAb. RNA isolated from PBMCs was used to make the TCR library. Arm-PCR with iRepertoire HTBI primers amplified the CDR3 regions for these TCR beta libraries. Each CDR3 protein is one row after TCRdb ran MiXCR on the multiplex PCR reads. The sample has hundreds of thousands of distinct CDR3 sequences; 25% to 30% are singletons. Sample: peripheral blood mononuclear cells (PBMCs), taken when the disease was refractory, from a patient treated with antithyroid drugs. The receptor source for this set is a female donor with Graves disease.

The V call is TRBV6-1, the J call TRBJ2-7; 10 nucleotides align to TRBD2. Germline trimming cut 6 bases from V and 0 bases from J; bases unmatched to any gene: 14. The CDR3 spans 18 residues. The V gene's germline CDR1 is MNHNS and CDR2 SASEGT. The DNA for the CDR3 is TGTGCCAGCAGGAACAACATAATAGGACTAGCGGCCTCCTACGAGCAGTACTTC. Its protein is CASRNNIIGLAASYEQYF.

This clonotype was found a few times. V gene TRBV19 combines with J gene TRBJ1-2; 9 bases fit TRBD1. V lost 4 bases, J lost 6 bases, and 3 bases stayed unmatched. Germline CDR1 is LNHDA and CDR2 is SQIVND (reference sequence). The CDR3 totals 13 residues. The CDR3 coding sequence is TGTGCCAGTAGTACCGGACAGGGGCATGGCTACACCTTC. Amino acids: CASSTGQGHGYTF. Filled out from reference TRBV19 and TRBJ1-2, the complete variable domain reads DGGITQSPKYLFRKEGQNVTLSCEQNLNHDAMYWYRQDPGQGLRLIYYSQIVNDFQKGDIAEGYSVSREKKESFPLTVTSAQKNPTAFYLCASSTGQGHGYTFGSGTRLTVV.

This chain connects TRBV12-3 or TRBV12-4 to TRBJ1-5; a weak D match, TRBD1 (6 bases). Trimming took off 5 bases at V and 2 bases at J, with 16 bases between the two ends. The CDR3 contains 16 residues. In DNA, the CDR3 is TGTGCCAGCAGTCTTGTGAGTGCAGGGGGCAATCAGCCCCAGCATTTT. Translated, it gives CASSLVSAGGNQPQHF.